Below are 13 T cell receptor beta chains sequenced from a single sample in a study of blood T cells in healthy people across ages. For the second PCR, which ran for roughly 6 to 11 cycles, a sample-barcoded 5' primer and a J-beta primer mix were used. TCRdb reprocessed the 5' RACE reads via MiXCR and lists one record per CDR3 protein. The data show about a million distinct CDR3 sequences, roughly 43% seen once. The sequencing input was blood. The origin of the receptors is a young man in good health.

This clonotype was seen more than once but under ten times. The V and J genes are TRBV7-9 and TRBJ2-3, with 11 bases identical to TRBD2. The CDR3 runs 18 residues. After removal of 1 base from V and 3 bases from J, the junction contained 9 bases not matched to a gene. Germline lookup yields CDR1 SEHNR and CDR2 FQNEAQ (reference sequence). DNA of the CDR3: TGTGCCAGCAGCTTAGAAACGGTGACTAGCGGGGTAACAGATACGCAGTATTTT. This gives the protein CASSLETVTSGVTDTQYF.

This clonotype was counted a few times. The chain employs TRBV7-2 and TRBJ2-5; TRBD1 or TRBD2 may be the D gene (5 bases each). The J call is in doubt because the DNA end fits TRBJ2-7 better. The CDR3 has 15 residues. Germline CDR1 and CDR2: SGHTA and FQGNSA. CDR3 protein: CASSITGTEYYEQYF. The CDR3 coding sequence is TGTGCCAGCAGCATTACCGGGACGGAATATTACGAGCAGTACTTC.

To note about this clonotype: Since a much larger clone is just one base distant, this may be a read error. This chain joins TRBV13 and TRBJ1-6; no reliable D call. Germline V gene data show CDR1 as PRHDT and CDR2 as FYEKMQ (reference sequence). CDR3 length: 12 residues. CDR3 in amino acids: CTSSIRNSPLHF. For the CDR3, the DNA is TGTACCAGCAGCATCCGGAATTCACCCCTCCACTTT.

The rearrangement links TRBV7-2 to TRBJ1-6, with TRBD1 identical over 9 bases. V was clipped by 1 base and J by 9 bases; unmatched bases: 7. The germline gives CDR1 SGHTA, CDR2 FQGNSA. CDR3 size: 16 residues. CDR3 nucleotide sequence: TGTGCCAGCAGCTTAGGGGACAGGGATCGTGGTTCACCCCTCCACTTT. This sequence encodes CASSLGDRDRGSPLHF.

This clonotype occurred a few times. This chain joins TRBV6-1 and TRBJ2-5; no firm D call. There are 13 residues in the CDR3. Germline values: CDR1 MNHNS, CDR2 SASEGT. V lost 7 bases and J lost 0, with 9 bases in between. This CDR3 is CASTSAYQETQYF. Written as DNA, the CDR3 is TGTGCCAGCACTTCTGCGTACCAAGAGACCCAGTACTTC.

The rearrangement links TRBV28 to TRBJ2-7, with unresolved D. V gave up 0 bases and J gave up 3 bases, with 6 bases separating them. The CDR3 has 13 amino acids. Per germline, CDR1 MDHEN and CDR2 SYDVKM. In DNA, the CDR3 is TGTGCCAGCAGTTTATGGCGCGACTACGAGCAGTACTTC. The encoded protein is CASSLWRDYEQYF.

This clonotype appeared a few times. The chain uses TRBV12-3 or TRBV12-4 and TRBJ2-3; D is unresolved. CDR3 length: 12 residues. V was shortened by 6 bases and J by 4 bases, with 8 bases between the two germline ends. The CDR3 region has the DNA TGTGCCAGCAGGTCCGACGCAGATACGCAGTATTTT. Its protein is CASRSDADTQYF.

The chain couples TRBV6-2 or TRBV6-3 to TRBJ2-5; D uncertain. The V end was cut by 6 bases, the J end by 6 bases, with 20 bases between. Germline CDR1 reads MNHEY; CDR2 reads SVGEGT. This CDR3 has 15 residues. CDR3 amino acids: CASRQLGPPEKTQYF. The CDR3 DNA sequence: TGTGCCAGCAGGCAACTTGGGCCCCCGGAAAAGACCCAGTACTTC.

This clonotype was seen many times. The junction departs from the called germline gene at one end, perhaps through a read error. This chain joins TRBV7-2 and TRBJ2-3; 14 positions agree with TRBD2. Germline CDR1 and CDR2: SGHTA and FQGNSA. CDR3 size: 16 residues. The CDR3 DNA reads TGTGCTAGCAGCTCCGGACTAGCGGGAGGCGGAGATACGCAGTATTTT. Translation gives CASSSGLAGGGDTQYF.

This clonotype was detected only a few times. This chain joins TRBV29-1 and TRBJ2-6, with TRBD1 matching over 9 bases. The ends lost 4 bases at V and 4 bases at J; junction bases unmatched: 5. Germline lookup yields CDR1 SQVTM and CDR2 ANQGSEA. This CDR3 spans 15 amino acids. The CDR3 region has the DNA TGCAGCGTTGGGGGGACAGGGTCCGGGGCCAACGTCCTGACTTTC. This encodes CSVGGTGSGANVLTF.

This clonotype was seen only a few times. V and J are TRBV2 and TRBJ1-2; D is unresolved. The V end lost 1 base, the J end lost 7 bases, and 4 bases lay between the germline ends. In germline, CDR1 is SNHLY, CDR2 FYNNEI. The CDR3 has 11 residues. The CDR3 protein is CASSEVGGYTF. The CDR3 DNA reads as TGTGCCAGCAGTGAAGTGGGTGGCTACACCTTC.

The chain employs TRBV6-5 and TRBJ1-5; D is possibly TRBD1 (5 bases). Germline V gene data show CDR1 as MNHEY and CDR2 as SVGAGI. The V and J ends lost 6 bases and 2 bases respectively, with 14 bases between them. The CDR3 is 15 residues long. This chain's CDR3 is CASRTDPGGNQPQHF. In nucleotides, the CDR3 is TGTGCCAGCAGGACAGACCCCGGGGGCAATCAGCCCCAGCATTTT.

The rearrangement uses TRBV3-1 and TRBJ2-3; a weak D match, TRBD2 (6 bases). Germline values: CDR1 LGHDT, CDR2 YNNKEL (reference sequence). The V gene lost 6 bases and the J gene lost 8 bases, with 15 bases spanning the gap. This CDR3 has 13 residues. CDR3 coding DNA: TGTGCCAGCAGGGGGACTGGGTTGGGTACGCAGTATTTT. It codes for CASRGTGLGTQYF.